This T cell receptor (beta chain) was identified during a study of shared clonotypes between healthy human individuals. Only CD45RO-negative cells positively selected for CCR7 counted as naive CD8 cells, so terminally differentiated effector memory CD45RA+ cells were excluded. Caucasian adults living in Nashville, Tennessee, provided all samples. General study points: With a few donors compared, 4.5% to 6.5% of naive CD4 clonotypes were shared. A limitation of the genetic and exposure-history diversity represented arose from few donors.

Clones were sequenced by immunoSEQ multiplex PCR, and TCRdb holds only the in-frame ones, with some missing. The repertoire holds under 850,000 clones, almost 95% seen once, with less than 25% in the top ten. Germline-derived CDR1 and CDR2 are SGHVS and FNYEAQ. With 6 bases clipped from V and 4 bases from J, the junction kept 10 bases outside the gene matches. There are 15 residues in the CDR3. This clone was detected once. Its antigen is not known. The chain is built from TRBV7-6 and TRBJ2-7; the match to TRBD1 covers 9 bases. Input material: naive CD8+ T cells sorted from blood. This clonotype originated in a man aged 25-40 years in good health. CDR3 protein: CASRREAGQGYEQYF. The CDR3 DNA is TGTGCCAGCAGGAGGGAAGCGGGACAGGGATACGAGCAGTACTTC.